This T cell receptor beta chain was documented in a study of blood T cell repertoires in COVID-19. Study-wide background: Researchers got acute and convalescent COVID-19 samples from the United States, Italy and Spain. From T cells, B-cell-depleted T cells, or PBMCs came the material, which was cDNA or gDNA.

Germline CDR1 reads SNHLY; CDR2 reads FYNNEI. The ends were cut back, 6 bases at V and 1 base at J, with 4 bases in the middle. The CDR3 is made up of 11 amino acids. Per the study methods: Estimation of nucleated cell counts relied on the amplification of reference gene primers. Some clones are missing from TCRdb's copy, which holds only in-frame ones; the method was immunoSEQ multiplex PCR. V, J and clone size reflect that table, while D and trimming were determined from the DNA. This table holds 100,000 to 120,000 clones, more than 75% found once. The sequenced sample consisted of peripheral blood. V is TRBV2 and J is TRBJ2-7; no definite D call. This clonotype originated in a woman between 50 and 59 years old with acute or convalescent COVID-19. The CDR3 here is CASRQSYEQYF. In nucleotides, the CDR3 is TGTGCCAGCAGACAGTCCTACGAGCAGTACTTC.